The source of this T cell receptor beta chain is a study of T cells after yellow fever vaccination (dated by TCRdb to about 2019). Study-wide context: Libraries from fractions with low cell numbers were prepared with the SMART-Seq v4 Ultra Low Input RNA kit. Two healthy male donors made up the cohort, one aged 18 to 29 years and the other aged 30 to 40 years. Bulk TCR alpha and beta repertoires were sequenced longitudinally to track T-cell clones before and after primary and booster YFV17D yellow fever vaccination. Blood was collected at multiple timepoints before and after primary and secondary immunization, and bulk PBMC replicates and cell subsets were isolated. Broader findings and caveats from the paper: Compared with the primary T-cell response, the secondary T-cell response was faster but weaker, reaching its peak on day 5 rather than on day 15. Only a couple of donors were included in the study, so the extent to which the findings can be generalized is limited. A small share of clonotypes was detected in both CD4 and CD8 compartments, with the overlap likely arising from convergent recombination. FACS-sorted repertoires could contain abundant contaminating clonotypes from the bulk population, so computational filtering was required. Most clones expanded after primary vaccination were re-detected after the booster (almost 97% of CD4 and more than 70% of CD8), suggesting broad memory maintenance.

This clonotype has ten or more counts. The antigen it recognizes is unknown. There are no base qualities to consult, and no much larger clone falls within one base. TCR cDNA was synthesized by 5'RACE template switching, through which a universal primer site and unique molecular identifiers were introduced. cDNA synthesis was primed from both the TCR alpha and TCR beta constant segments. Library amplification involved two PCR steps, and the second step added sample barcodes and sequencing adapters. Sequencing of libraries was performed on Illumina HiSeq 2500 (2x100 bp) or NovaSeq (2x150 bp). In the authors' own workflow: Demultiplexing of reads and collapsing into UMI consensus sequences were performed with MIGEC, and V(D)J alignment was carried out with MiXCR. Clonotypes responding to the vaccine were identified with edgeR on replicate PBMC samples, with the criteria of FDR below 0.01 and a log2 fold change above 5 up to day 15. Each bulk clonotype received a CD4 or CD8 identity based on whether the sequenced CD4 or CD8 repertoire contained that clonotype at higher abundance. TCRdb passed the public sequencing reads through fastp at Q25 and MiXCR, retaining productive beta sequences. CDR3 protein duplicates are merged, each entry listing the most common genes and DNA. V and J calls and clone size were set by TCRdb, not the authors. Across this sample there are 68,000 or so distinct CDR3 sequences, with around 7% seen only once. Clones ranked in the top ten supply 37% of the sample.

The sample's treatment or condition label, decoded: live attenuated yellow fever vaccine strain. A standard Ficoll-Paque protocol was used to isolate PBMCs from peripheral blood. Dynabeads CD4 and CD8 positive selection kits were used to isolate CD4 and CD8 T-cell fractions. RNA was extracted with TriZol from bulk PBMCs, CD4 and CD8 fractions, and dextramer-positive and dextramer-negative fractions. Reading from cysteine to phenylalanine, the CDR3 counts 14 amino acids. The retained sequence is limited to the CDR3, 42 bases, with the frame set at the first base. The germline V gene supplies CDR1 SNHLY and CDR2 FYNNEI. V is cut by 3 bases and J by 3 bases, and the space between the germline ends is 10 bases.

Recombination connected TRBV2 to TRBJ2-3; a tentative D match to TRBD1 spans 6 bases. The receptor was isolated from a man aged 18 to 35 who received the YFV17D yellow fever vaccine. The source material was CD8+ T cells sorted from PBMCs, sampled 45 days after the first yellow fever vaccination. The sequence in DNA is TGTGCCAGCAGTGAGGGGGCTTGGACAGATACGCAGTATTTT. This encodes CASSEGAWTDTQYF.